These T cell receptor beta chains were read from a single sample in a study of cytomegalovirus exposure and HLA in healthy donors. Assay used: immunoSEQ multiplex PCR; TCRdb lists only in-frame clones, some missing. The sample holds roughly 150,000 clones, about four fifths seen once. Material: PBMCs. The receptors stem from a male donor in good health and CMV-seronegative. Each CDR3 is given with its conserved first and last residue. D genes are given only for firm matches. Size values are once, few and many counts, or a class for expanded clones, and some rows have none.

CDR3: CASSQELGSSGNTIYF; DNA: TGTGCCAGCAGCCAAGAGCTCGGTAGTAGTGGAAACACCATATATTTT; D: NA; J: TRBJ1-3; V: TRBV14; size: NA
CDR3: CASSRGGAGDNEQFF; DNA: TGTGCCAGCAGCCGGGGGGGAGCGGGGGACAATGAGCAGTTCTTC; D: TRBD2; J: TRBJ2-1; V: TRBV5-6; size: few
CDR3: CASTGGLSTDTQYF; DNA: TGCGCCAGCACCGGGGGTCTAAGCACAGATACGCAGTATTTT; D: NA; J: TRBJ2-3; V: TRBV5-1; size: NA
CDR3: CAWSGRLYYNEQFF; DNA: TGTGCCTGGAGTGGGAGACTGTATTACAATGAGCAGTTCTTC; D: NA; J: TRBJ2-1; V: TRBV30; size: NA
CDR3: CASSEDARREQYF; DNA: TGTGCCAGCAGTGAAGATGCTAGACGCGAGCAGTACTTC; D: NA; J: TRBJ2-7; V: TRBV6-1; size: NA
CDR3: CASSLDRGETQYF; DNA: TGTGCTAGCAGCTTAGACAGGGGAGAGACCCAGTACTTC; D: TRBD1; J: TRBJ2-5; V: TRBV7-7; size: NA
CDR3: CASSPRDGGKQYF; DNA: TGTGCCAGCAGCCCGCGGGACGGTGGTAAGCAGTACTTC; D: NA; J: TRBJ2-5; V: TRBV9; size: NA
CDR3: CASSLVKSGGPNEQFF; DNA: TGTGCCAGCAGCTTAGTTAAGAGCGGGGGGCCCAATGAGCAGTTCTTC; D: TRBD2; J: TRBJ2-1; V: TRBV7-2; size: once
CDR3: CASRGGGRETQYF; DNA: TGTGCCAGCCGAGGGGGGGGAAGAGAGACCCAGTACTTC; D: NA; J: TRBJ2-5; V: TRBV28; size: NA
CDR3: CASRTGTRGPLAYEQYF; DNA: TGTGCCAGCAGGACCGGGACTAGGGGCCCCCTGGCCTACGAGCAGTACTTC; D: TRBD2; J: TRBJ2-7; V: TRBV2; size: NA
CDR3: CASSSGQGKSYEQYF; DNA: TGTGCCAGCAGCTCCGGACAGGGAAAGTCCTACGAGCAGTACTTC; D: TRBD1; J: TRBJ2-7; V: TRBV7-9; size: few
CDR3: CASSPSTGRDEQYF; DNA: TGTGCCAGCAGCCCCTCGACAGGGCGGGACGAGCAGTACTTC; D: TRBD1; J: TRBJ2-7; V: TRBV7-6; size: few
CDR3: CASTEDRGTGELFF; DNA: TGTGCCAGCACCGAGGACAGGGGGACCGGGGAGCTGTTTTTT; D: TRBD1; J: TRBJ2-2; V: TRBV6-5; size: NA
CDR3: CASSLVGPPYNKQFF; DNA: TGTGCCAGCAGCTTGGTTGGGCCCCCCTACAATAAGCAGTTCTTC; D: NA; J: TRBJ2-1; V: TRBV5-6; size: NA
CDR3: CASSKGRGGDRETQYF; DNA: TGTGCCAGCAGTAAAGGGAGAGGAGGGGATAGAGAGACCCAGTACTTC; D: NA; J: TRBJ2-5; V: TRBV28; size: NA
CDR3: CAWSVLGQGTDTQYF; DNA: TGTGCCTGGAGTGTACTGGGACAGGGCACAGATACGCAGTATTTT; D: TRBD1; J: TRBJ2-3; V: TRBV30; size: NA
CDR3: CASSIDMGQQETQYF; DNA: TGTGCCAGTAGTATAGATATGGGACAGCAAGAGACCCAGTACTTC; D: TRBD1; J: TRBJ2-5; V: TRBV19; size: NA
CDR3: CASSESRAGGTQYF; DNA: TGTGCCAGCAGTGAATCTAGGGCAGGGGGGACCCAGTACTTC; D: TRBD1; J: TRBJ2-5; V: TRBV25-1; size: once
CDR3: CASSLDLKTGGDTQYF; DNA: TGTGCCAGCAGCTTGGACCTAAAAACAGGGGGAGATACGCAGTATTTT; D: TRBD1; J: TRBJ2-3; V: TRBV5-6; size: NA
CDR3: CASGPYYEQYF; DNA: TGTGCCAGCGGCCCTTACTACGAGCAGTACTTC; D: NA; J: TRBJ2-7; V: TRBV9; size: NA
CDR3: CAKIGELFF; DNA: TGCGCCAAAATCGGGGAACTGTTTTTT; D: NA; J: TRBJ2-2; V: TRBV5-1; size: NA
CDR3: CASSLTGSNEQFF; DNA: TGTGCCAGCAGCTTAACAGGGTCCAATGAGCAGTTCTTC; D: NA; J: TRBJ2-1; V: TRBV11-2; size: NA
CDR3: CASSLASGGSYNEQFF; DNA: TGTGCCAGCAGCTTGGCTAGCGGGGGCAGTTACAATGAGCAGTTCTTC; D: TRBD2; J: TRBJ2-1; V: TRBV5-6; size: NA
CDR3: CASSDSFTGDSTGELFF; DNA: TGCGCCAGCAGCGATTCATTCACAGGGGACAGCACCGGGGAGCTGTTTTTT; D: TRBD1; J: TRBJ2-2; V: TRBV5-1; size: NA
CDR3: CASSCRQQGAYYEQYF; DNA: TGTGCCAGCAGCTGCCGACAACAGGGGGCATACTACGAGCAGTACTTC; D: NA; J: TRBJ2-7; V: TRBV21-1; size: NA
CDR3: CASSVEGSDLISTDTQYF; DNA: TGTGCCAGCAGCGTAGAAGGGTCGGACTTAATTTCCACAGATACGCAGTATTTT; D: NA; J: TRBJ2-3; V: TRBV9; size: NA
CDR3: CASSQESTFIYEQYF; DNA: TGTGCCAGCAGCCAAGAATCGACATTCATCTACGAGCAGTACTTC; D: NA; J: TRBJ2-7; V: TRBV4-2; size: NA
CDR3: CASSIRGGETQYF; DNA: TGTGCCAGTAGTATAAGGGGAGGGGAGACCCAGTACTTC; D: TRBD2; J: TRBJ2-5; V: TRBV19; size: NA
CDR3: CASSLVSGSDEQFF; DNA: TGTGCCAGCAGCTTAGTTAGCGGGAGTGATGAGCAGTTCTTC; D: TRBD2; J: TRBJ2-1; V: TRBV7-2; size: NA
CDR3: CASSRLAGTYNEQFF; DNA: TGTGCCAGCAGCCGACTAGCGGGGACCTACAATGAGCAGTTCTTC; D: TRBD2; J: TRBJ2-1; V: TRBV5-6; size: NA
CDR3: CASSEGRRWTETGPQAAQYF; DNA: TGTGCCAGCAGTGAAGGACGGCGATGGACGGAGACAGGTCCCCAGGCGGCCCAGTACTTC; D: NA; J: TRBJ2-5; V: TRBV2; size: NA
CDR3: CASHYRGQDEQYF; DNA: TGTGCCAGCCATTACAGGGGTCAGGACGAGCAGTACTTC; D: TRBD1; J: TRBJ2-7; V: TRBV6-1; size: NA
CDR3: CASNRQGGQPQHF; DNA: TGTGCCAGTAACCGCCAGGGGGGTCAGCCCCAGCATTTT; D: TRBD1; J: TRBJ1-5; V: TRBV19; size: NA
CDR3: CASSYSGQRDSPLHF; DNA: TGTGCCAGCAGTTACTCGGGACAGCGAGATTCACCCCTCCACTTT; D: TRBD1; J: TRBJ1-6; V: TRBV6-5; size: NA
CDR3: CASRSGTGGNSPLHF; DNA: TGTGCCAGCAGAAGCGGGACCGGCGGTAATTCACCCCTCCACTTT; D: NA; J: TRBJ1-6; V: TRBV7-9; size: NA
CDR3: CASIGGYNQPQHF; DNA: TGTGCCAGTATAGGCGGTTACAATCAGCCCCAGCATTTT; D: NA; J: TRBJ1-5; V: TRBV19; size: NA
CDR3: CAISGADSPYGYTF; DNA: TGTGCCATCAGTGGGGCAGACAGCCCCTATGGCTACACCTTC; D: NA; J: TRBJ1-2; V: TRBV10-3; size: NA
CDR3: CAWSMGGESEKLFF; DNA: TGTGCCTGGTCCATGGGGGGGGAGAGTGAAAAACTGTTTTTT; D: NA; J: TRBJ1-4; V: TRBV30; size: NA
CDR3: CASSLLRENTEAFF; DNA: TGTGCCAGCAGTTTATTACGGGAGAACACTGAAGCTTTCTTT; D: NA; J: TRBJ1-1; V: TRBV27; size: few
CDR3: CASMHSGVNYGYTF; DNA: TGTGCCAGTATGCATTCAGGGGTTAACTATGGCTACACCTTC; D: NA; J: TRBJ1-2; V: TRBV19; size: NA
CDR3: CASSPSRGQVQETQYF; DNA: TGTGCCAGCTCACCTTCGAGGGGGCAGGTCCAAGAGACCCAGTACTTC; D: TRBD1; J: TRBJ2-5; V: TRBV18; size: NA
CDR3: CASSPLREGSEQYF; DNA: TGTGCCAGCTCACCACTCAGGGAGGGGAGCGAGCAGTACTTC; D: TRBD2; J: TRBJ2-7; V: TRBV18; size: NA
CDR3: CASSLAGNTEAFF; DNA: TGTGCCAGCAGCTTGGCGGGGAACACTGAAGCTTTCTTT; D: NA; J: TRBJ1-1; V: TRBV5-4; size: NA
CDR3: CASSLGLAGEYNEQFF; DNA: TGTGCCAGCAGCTTAGGACTAGCGGGAGAATACAATGAGCAGTTCTTC; D: TRBD2; J: TRBJ2-1; V: TRBV7-9; size: NA
CDR3: CASSQSVRVGTEAFF; DNA: TGCGCCAGCAGTCAATCGGTCAGGGTTGGCACTGAAGCTTTCTTT; D: NA; J: TRBJ1-1; V: TRBV23-1; size: NA
CDR3: CASSGAGYGYTF; DNA: TGTGCCAGCAGTGGAGCGGGGTATGGCTACACCTTC; D: NA; J: TRBJ1-2; V: TRBV6-5; size: NA
CDR3: CAWSRSGVWADTQYF; DNA: TGTGCCTGGAGCCGTAGCGGGGTTTGGGCAGATACGCAGTATTTT; D: TRBD2; J: TRBJ2-3; V: TRBV30; size: NA
CDR3: CASSPGLAGGIETQYF; DNA: TGTGCCAGCAGCCCAGGACTAGCGGGAGGTATAGAGACCCAGTACTTC; D: TRBD2; J: TRBJ2-5; V: TRBV14; size: NA
CDR3: CASSMQPAGGARTEAFF; DNA: TGTGCCAGTAGTATGCAGCCCGCGGGGGGGGCGCGAACTGAAGCTTTCTTT; D: NA; J: TRBJ1-1; V: TRBV19; size: NA
CDR3: CASSPDPGRSSTDTQYF; DNA: TGTGCCAGCAGCCCTGACCCCGGGAGATCTAGCACAGATACGCAGTATTTT; D: NA; J: TRBJ2-3; V: TRBV5-4; size: NA
CDR3: CASSFGDRNSYEQYF; DNA: TGTGCCAGTAGCTTCGGGGACAGGAACTCCTACGAGCAGTACTTC; D: TRBD1; J: TRBJ2-7; V: TRBV19; size: once
CDR3: CASSGLAGNNEQFF; DNA: TGTGCCAGCAGTGGACTAGCGGGGAACAATGAGCAGTTCTTC; D: TRBD2; J: TRBJ2-1; V: TRBV6-6; size: once
CDR3: CSAIEREQYF; DNA: TGCAGTGCTATCGAGCGCGAGCAGTACTTC; D: NA; J: TRBJ2-7; V: TRBV20-1; size: NA